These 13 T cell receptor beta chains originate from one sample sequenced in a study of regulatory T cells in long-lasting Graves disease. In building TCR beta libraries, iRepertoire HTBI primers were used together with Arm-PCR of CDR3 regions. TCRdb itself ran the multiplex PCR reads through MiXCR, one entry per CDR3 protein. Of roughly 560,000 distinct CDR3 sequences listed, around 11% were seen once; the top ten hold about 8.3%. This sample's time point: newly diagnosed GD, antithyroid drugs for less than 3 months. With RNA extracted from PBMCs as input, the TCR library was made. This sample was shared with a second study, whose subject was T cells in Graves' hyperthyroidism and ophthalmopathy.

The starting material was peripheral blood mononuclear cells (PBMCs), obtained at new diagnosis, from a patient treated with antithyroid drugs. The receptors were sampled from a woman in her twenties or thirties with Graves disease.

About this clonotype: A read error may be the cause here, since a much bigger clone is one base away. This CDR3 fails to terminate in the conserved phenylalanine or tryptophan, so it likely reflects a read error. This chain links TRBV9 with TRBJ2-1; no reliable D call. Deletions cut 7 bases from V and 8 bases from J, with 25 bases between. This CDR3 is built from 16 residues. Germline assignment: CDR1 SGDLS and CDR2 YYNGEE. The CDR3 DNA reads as TGTGCCAGCGGTCTCGGACGAGATGGATTAACCCATGAGCAGTTCCTC. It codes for CASGLGRDGLTHEQFL.

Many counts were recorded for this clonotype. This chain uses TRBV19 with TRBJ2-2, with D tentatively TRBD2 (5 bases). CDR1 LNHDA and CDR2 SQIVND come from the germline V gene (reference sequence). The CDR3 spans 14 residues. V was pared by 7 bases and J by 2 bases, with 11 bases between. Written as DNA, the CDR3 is TGTGCCAGTAACGAAGGGAGCAACACCGGGGAGCTGTTTTTT. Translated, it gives CASNEGSNTGELFF.

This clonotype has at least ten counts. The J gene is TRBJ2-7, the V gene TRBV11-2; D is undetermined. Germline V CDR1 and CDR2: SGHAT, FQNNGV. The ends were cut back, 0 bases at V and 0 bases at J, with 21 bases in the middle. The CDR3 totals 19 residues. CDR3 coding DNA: TGTGCCAGCAGCTTAGACCTTCCCCCTTTTAGTCCAAGCTCCTACGAGCAGTACTTC. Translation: CASSLDLPPFSPSSYEQYF.

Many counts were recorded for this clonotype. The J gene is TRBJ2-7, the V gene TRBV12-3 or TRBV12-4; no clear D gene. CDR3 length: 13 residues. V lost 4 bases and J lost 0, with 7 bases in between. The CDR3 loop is CASSSPRSYEQYF. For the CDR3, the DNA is TGTGCCAGCAGTTCTCCGCGCTCCTACGAGCAGTACTTC.

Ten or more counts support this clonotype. The CDR3 loop is CASSLDRAGIHEQFF. The CDR3 DNA follows: TGTGCCAGCAGTTTAGACAGGGCGGGCATCCATGAGCAGTTCTTC. The rearrangement uses TRBV12-3 or TRBV12-4 and TRBJ2-1; perhaps TRBD1 as D (6 bases). The CDR3 runs 15 residues. Trimming took off 1 base at V and 8 bases at J, with 15 bases between the two ends.

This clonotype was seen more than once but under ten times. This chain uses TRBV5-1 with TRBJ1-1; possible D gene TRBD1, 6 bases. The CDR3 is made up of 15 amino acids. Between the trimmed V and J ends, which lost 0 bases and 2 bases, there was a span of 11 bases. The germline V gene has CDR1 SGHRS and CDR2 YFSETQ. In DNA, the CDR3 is TGCGCCAGCAGCTTGGGGACAGACCCAAACACTGAAGCTTTCTTT. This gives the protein CASSLGTDPNTEAFF. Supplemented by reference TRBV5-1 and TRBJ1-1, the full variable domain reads KAGVTQTPRYLIKTRGQQVTLSCSPISGHRSVSWYQQTPGQGLQFLFEYFSETQRNKGNFPGRFSGRQFSNSRSEMNVSTLELGDSALYLCASSLGTDPNTEAFFGQGTRLTVV.

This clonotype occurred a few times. The CDR3 DNA sequence: TGCGCCAGCAGCTTGGTTCCGGATAACTATGGCTACACCTTC. This encodes CASSLVPDNYGYTF. The V call is TRBV5-1, the J call TRBJ1-2, with unresolved D. CDR1 and CDR2 (germline): SGHRS, YFSETQ. CDR3 size: 14 residues. V dropped 0 bases and J dropped 1 base, with 7 bases sitting between them.

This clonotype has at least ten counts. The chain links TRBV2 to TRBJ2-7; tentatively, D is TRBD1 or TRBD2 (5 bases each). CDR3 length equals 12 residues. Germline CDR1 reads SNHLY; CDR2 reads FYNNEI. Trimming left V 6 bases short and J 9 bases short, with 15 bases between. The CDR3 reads CASRMGERGQYF. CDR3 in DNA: TGTGCCAGCAGGATGGGGGAAAGAGGGCAGTACTTC.

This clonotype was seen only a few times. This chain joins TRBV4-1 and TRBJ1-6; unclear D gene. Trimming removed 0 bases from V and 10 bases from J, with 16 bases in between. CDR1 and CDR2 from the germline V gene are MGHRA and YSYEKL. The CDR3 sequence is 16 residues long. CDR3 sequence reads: CASSQEGTPSPSPLHF. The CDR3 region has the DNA TGCGCCAGCAGCCAAGAAGGCACCCCATCCCCCTCACCCCTCCACTTT.

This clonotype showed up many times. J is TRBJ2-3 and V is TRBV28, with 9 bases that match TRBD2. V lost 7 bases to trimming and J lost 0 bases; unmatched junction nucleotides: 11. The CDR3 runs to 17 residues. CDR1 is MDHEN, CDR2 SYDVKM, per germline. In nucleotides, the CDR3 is TGTGCCAGCAACGGAGCGGGAGGCCCTCCAAGCACAGATACGCAGTATTTT. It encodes CASNGAGGPPSTDTQYF.

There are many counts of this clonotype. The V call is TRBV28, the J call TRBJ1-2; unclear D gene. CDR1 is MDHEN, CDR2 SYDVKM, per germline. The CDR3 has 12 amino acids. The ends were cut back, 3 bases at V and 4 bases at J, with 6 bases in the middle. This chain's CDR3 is CASSLKSYGYTF. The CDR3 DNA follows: TGTGCCAGCAGTTTGAAGAGCTATGGCTACACCTTC.

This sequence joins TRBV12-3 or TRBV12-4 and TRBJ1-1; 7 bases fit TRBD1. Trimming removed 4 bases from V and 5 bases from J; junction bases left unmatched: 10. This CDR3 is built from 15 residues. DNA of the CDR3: TGTGCCAGCAGTTCCTCCCCAGGGGGTTATACTGAAGCTTTCTTT. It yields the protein CASSSSPGGYTEAFF.

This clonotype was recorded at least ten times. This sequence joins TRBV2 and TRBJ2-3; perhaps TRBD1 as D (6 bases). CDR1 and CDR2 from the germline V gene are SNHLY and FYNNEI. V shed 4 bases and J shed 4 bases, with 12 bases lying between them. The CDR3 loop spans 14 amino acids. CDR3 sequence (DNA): TGTGCCAGCAGTGGGGGCAGGGGTGCAGATACGCAGTATTTT. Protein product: CASSGGRGADTQYF.